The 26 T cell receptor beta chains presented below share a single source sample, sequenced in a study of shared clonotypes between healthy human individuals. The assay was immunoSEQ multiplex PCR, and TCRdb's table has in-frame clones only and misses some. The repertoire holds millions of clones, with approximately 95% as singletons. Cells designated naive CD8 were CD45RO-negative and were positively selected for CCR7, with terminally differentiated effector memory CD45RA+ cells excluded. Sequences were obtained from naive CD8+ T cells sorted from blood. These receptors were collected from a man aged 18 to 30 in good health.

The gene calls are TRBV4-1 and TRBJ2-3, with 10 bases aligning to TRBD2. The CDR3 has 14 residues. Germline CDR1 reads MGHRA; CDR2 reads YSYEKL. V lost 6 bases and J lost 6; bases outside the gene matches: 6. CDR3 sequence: CASSQGLARDTQYF. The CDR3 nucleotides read TGCGCCAGCAGTCAGGGACTAGCGCGGGATACGCAGTATTTT.

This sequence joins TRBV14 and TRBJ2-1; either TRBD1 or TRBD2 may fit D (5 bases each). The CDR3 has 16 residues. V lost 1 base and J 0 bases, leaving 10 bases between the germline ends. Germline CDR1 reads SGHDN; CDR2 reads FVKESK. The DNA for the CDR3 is TGTGCCAGCAGCCAAGTATGGGGGAGCTCCTACAATGAGCAGTTCTTC. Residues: CASSQVWGSSYNEQFF.

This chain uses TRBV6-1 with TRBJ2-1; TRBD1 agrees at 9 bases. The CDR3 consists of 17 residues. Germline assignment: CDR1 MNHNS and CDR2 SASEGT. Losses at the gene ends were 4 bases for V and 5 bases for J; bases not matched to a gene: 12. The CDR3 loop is CASSGGTGTGLNNEQFF. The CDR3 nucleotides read TGTGCCAGCAGTGGGGGTACCGGGACAGGGTTAAACAATGAGCAGTTCTTC.

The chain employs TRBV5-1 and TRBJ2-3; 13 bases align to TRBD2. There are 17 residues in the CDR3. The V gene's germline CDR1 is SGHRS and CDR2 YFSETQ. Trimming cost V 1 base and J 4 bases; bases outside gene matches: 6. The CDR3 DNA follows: TGCGCCAGCAGCTTGATGGGGACTAGCGGGGAGGCAGATACGCAGTATTTT. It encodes CASSLMGTSGEADTQYF.

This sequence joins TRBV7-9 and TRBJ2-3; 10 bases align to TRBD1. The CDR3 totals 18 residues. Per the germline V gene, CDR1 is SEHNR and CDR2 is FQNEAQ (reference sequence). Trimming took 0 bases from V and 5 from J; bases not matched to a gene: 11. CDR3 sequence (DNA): TGTGCCAGCAGCTTAGCTCCCGGGACAGGGGAGAAAGGAGATACGCAGTATTTT. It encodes CASSLAPGTGEKGDTQYF.

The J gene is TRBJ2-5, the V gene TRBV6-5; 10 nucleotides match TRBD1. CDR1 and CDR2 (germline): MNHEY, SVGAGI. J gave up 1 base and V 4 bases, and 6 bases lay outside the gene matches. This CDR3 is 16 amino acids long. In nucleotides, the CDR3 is TGTGCCAGCAGTTTACGACAGGGGGCCTTCCAAGAGACCCAGTACTTC. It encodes CASSLRQGAFQETQYF.

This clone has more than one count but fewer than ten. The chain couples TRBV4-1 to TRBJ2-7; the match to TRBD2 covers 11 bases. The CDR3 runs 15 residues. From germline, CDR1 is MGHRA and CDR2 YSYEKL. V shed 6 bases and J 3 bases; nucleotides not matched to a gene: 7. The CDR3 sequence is CASRLLAGAIYEQYF. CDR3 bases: TGCGCCAGCAGATTACTAGCGGGAGCAATCTACGAGCAGTACTTC.

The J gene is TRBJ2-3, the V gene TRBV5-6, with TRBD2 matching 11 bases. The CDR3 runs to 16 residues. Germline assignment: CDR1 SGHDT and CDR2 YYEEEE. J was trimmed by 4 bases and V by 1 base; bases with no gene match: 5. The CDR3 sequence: CASSLLSGGASDTQYF. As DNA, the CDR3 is TGTGCCAGCAGCTTGCTTAGCGGGGGGGCCTCAGATACGCAGTATTTT.

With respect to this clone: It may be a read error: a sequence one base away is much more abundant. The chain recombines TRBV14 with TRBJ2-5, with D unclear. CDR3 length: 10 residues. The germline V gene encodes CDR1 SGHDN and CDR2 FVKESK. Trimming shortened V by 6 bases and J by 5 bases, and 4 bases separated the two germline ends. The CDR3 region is CASSGETQYF. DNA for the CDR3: TGTGCCAGCAGTGGGGAGACCCAGTACTTC.

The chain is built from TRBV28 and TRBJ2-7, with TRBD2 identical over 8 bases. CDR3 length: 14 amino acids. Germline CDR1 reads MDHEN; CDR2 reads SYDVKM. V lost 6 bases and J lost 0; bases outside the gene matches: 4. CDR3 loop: CASRVSGNSYEQYF. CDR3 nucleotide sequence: TGTGCCAGCAGGGTTAGCGGGAACTCCTACGAGCAGTACTTC. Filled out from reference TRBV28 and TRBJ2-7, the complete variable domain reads DVKVTQSSRYLVKRTGEKVFLECVQDMDHENMFWYRQDPGLGLRLIYFSYDVKMKEKGDIPEGYSVSREKKERFSLILESASTNQTSMYLCASRVSGNSYEQYFGPGTRLTVT.

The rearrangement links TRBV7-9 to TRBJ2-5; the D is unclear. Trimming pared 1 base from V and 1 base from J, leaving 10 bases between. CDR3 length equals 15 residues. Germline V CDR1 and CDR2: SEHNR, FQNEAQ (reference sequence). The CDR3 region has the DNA TGTGCCAGCAGCTTAGGAACAGCTCCCCAAGAGACCCAGTACTTC. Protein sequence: CASSLGTAPQETQYF.

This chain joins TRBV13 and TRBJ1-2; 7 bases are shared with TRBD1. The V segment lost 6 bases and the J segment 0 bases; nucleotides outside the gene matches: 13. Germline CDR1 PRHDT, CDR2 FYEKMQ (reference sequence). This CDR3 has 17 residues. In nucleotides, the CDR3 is TGTGCCAGCAGTTTGGACAGGCTAACCCTAGCTAACTATGGCTACACCTTC. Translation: CASSLDRLTLANYGYTF.

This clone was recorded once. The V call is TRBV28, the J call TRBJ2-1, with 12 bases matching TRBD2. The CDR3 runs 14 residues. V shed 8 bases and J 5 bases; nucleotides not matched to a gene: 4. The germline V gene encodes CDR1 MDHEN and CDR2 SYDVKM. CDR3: CASLLAGGDNEQFF. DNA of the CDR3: TGTGCCAGCCTGCTAGCGGGAGGGGACAATGAGCAGTTCTTC.

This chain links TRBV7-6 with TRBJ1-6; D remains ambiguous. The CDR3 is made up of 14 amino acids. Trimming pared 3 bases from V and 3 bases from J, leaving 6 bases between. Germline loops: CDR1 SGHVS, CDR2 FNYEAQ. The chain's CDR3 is CASSLGNYNSPLHF. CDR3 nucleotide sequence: TGTGCCAGCAGCTTGGGCAACTATAATTCACCCCTCCACTTT.

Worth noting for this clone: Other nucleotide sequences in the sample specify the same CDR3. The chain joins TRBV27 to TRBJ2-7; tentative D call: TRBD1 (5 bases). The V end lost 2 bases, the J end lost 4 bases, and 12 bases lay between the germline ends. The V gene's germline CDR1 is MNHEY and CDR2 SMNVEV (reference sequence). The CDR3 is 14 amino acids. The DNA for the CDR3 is TGTGCCAGCAGTTTAGGGGCAGGAATTTACGAGCAGTACTTC. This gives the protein CASSLGAGIYEQYF.

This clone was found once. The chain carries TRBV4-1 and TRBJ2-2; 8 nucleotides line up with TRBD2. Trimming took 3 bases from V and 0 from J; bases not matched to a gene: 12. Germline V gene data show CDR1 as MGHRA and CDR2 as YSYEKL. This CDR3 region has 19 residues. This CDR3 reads CASSQAARAGAPNTGELFF. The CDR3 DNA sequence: TGCGCCAGCAGCCAGGCCGCCAGAGCGGGGGCACCGAACACCGGGGAGCTGTTTTTT.

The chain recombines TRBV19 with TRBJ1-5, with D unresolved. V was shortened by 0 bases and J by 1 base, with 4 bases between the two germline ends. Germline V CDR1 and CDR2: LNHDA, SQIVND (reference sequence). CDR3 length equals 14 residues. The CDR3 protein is CASSIDQSNQPQHF. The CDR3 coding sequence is TGTGCCAGTAGTATAGATCAGAGCAATCAGCCCCAGCATTTT.

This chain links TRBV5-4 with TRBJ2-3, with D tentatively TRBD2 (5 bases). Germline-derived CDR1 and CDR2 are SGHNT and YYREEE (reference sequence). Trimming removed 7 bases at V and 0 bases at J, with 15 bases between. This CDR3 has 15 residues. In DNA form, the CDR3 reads TGTGCCAGCGTCGACCCACTAGAAAGCACAGATACGCAGTATTTT. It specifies CASVDPLESTDTQYF.

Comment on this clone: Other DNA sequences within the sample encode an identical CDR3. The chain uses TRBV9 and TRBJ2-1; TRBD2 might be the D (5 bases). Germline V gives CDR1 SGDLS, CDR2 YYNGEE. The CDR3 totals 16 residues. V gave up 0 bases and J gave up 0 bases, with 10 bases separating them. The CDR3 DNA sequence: TGTGCCAGCAGCGTAGAGGGCGGGTCCTCCTACAATGAGCAGTTCTTC. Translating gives CASSVEGGSSYNEQFF.

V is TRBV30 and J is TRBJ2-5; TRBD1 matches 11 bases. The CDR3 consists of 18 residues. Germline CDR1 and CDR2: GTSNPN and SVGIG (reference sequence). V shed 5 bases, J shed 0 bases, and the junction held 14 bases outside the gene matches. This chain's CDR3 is CAWGSRDRGLFDQETQYF. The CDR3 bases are TGTGCCTGGGGCAGCCGGGACAGGGGGTTATTCGACCAAGAGACCCAGTACTTC.

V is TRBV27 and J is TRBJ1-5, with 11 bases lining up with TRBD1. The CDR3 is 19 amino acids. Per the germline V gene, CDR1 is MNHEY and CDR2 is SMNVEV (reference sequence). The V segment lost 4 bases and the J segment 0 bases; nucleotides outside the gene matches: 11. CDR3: CASSSLTGTGGYSNQPQHF. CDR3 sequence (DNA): TGTGCCAGCAGTTCTTTGACCGGGACAGGGGGTTATAGCAATCAGCCCCAGCATTTT.

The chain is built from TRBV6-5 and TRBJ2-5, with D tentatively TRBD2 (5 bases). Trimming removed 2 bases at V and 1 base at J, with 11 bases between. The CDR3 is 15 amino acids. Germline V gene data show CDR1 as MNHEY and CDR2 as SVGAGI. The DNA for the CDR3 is TGTGCCAGCAGTTACCTCGGCGGGTCCCAAGAGACCCAGTACTTC. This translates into CASSYLGGSQETQYF.

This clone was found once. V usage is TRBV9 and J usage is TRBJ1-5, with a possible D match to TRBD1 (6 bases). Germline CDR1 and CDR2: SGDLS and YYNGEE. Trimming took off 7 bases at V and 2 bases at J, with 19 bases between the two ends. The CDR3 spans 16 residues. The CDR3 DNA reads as TGTGCCAGCCCCTCTCCCAACAGGGCTGGCAATCAGCCCCAGCATTTT. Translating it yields CASPSPNRAGNQPQHF.

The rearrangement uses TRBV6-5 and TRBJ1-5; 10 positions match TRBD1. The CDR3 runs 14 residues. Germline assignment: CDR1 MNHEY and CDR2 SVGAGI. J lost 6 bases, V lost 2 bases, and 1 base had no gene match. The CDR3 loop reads CASSYGTGVQPQHF. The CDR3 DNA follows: TGTGCCAGCAGTTACGGGACAGGGGTTCAGCCCCAGCATTTT.

The CDR3 DNA follows: TGTGCCAGCAGCCGGGACTTTGAGAACACCGGGGAGCTGTTTTTT. This translates into CASSRDFENTGELFF. This rearrangement joins TRBV5-4 to TRBJ2-2; perhaps TRBD2 as D (6 bases). Trimming shortened V by 4 bases and J by 1 base, and 11 bases separated the two germline ends. The CDR3 consists of 15 residues. Germline CDR1 SGHNT, CDR2 YYREEE (reference sequence).

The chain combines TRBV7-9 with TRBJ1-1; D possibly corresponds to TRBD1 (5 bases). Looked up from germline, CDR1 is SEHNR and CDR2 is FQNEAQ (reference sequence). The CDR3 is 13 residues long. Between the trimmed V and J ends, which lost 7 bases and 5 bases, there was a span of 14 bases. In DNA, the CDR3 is TGTGCCAGCATACTAGGGGAGGTAACTGAAGCTTTCTTT. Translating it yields CASILGEVTEAFF.